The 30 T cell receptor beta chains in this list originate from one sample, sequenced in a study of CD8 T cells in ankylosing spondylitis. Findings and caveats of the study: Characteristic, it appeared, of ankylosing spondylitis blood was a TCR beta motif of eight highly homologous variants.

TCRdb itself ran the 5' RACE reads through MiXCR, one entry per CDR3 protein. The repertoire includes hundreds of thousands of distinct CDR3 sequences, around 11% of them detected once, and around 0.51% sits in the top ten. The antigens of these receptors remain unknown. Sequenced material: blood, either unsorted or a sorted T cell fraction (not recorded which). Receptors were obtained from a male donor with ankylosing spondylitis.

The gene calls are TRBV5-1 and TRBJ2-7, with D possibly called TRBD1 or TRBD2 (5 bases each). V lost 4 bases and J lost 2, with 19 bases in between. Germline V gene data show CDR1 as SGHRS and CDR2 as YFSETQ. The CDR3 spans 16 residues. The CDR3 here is CASSVSTGTGTYEQYF. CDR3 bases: TGCGCCAGCAGCGTCTCCACCGGGACGGGAACCTACGAGCAGTACTTC.

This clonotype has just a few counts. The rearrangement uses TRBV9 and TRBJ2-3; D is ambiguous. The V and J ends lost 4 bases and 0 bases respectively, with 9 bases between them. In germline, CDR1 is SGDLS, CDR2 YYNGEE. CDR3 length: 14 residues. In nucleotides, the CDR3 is TGTGCCAGCAGCATAACTTCTAGCACAGATACGCAGTATTTT. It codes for CASSITSSTDTQYF.

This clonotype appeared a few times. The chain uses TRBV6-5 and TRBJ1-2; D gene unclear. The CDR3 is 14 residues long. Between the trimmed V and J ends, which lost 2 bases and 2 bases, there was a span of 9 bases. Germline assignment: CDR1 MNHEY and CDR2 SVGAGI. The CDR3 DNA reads TGTGCCAGCAGTTACGGCCCCAGAAACTATGGCTACACCTTC. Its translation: CASSYGPRNYGYTF.

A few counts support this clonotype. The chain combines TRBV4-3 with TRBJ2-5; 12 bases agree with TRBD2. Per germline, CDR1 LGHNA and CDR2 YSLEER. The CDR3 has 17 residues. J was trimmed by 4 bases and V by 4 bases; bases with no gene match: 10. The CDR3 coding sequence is TGCGCCAGCAGCCGGACCCTGACTAGCGGGAGATCAGAGACCCAGTACTTC. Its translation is CASSRTLTSGRSETQYF.

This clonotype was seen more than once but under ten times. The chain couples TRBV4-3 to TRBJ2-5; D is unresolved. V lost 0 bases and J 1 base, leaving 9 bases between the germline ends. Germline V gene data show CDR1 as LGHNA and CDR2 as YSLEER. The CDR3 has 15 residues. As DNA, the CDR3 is TGCGCCAGCAGCCAAGATGCGGCCGGCCAAGAGACCCAGTACTTC. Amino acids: CASSQDAAGQETQYF.

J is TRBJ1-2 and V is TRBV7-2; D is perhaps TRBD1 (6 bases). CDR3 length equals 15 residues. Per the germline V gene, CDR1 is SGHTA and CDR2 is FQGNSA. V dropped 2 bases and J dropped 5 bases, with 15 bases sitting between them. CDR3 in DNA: TGTGCCAGCAGCTTACAGGACCTGAGGGGGTATGGCTACACCTTC. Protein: CASSLQDLRGYGYTF.

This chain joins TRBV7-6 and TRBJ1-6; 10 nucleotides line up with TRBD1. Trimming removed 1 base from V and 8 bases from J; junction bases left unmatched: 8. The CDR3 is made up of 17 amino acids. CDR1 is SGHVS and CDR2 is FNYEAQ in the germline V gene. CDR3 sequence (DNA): TGTGCCAGCAGCTTAGAGGGGGCCGGGACAGGGGATTCACCCCTCCACTTT. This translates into CASSLEGAGTGDSPLHF.

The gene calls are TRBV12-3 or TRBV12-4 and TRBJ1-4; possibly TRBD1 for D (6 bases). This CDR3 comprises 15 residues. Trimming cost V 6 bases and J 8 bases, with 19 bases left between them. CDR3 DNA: TGTGCCAGCAGCGTCGCCGGGGGGCCTGGGGAAAAACTGTTTTTT. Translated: CASSVAGGPGEKLFF.

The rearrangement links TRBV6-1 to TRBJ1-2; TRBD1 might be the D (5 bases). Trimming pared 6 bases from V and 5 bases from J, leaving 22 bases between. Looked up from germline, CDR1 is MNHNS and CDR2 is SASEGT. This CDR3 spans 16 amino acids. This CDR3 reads CASRKYTGLLLYGYTF. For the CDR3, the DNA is TGTGCCAGCAGGAAATACACGGGACTCCTCCTGTATGGCTACACCTTC.

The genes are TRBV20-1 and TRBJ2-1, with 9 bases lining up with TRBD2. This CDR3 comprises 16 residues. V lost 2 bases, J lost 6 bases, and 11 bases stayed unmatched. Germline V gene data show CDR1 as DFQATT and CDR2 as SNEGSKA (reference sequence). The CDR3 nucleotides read TGCAGTGCTAGAATAAGGGGGCTAGCGGGATTCAATGAGCAGTTCTTC. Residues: CSARIRGLAGFNEQFF.

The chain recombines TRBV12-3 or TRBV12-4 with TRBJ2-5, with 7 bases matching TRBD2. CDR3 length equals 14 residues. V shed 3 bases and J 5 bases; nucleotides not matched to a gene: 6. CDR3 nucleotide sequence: TGTGCCAGCAGTTTGGGACTACTCGAGGAGACCCAGTACTTC. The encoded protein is CASSLGLLEETQYF.

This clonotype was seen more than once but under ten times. CDR3 nucleotides: TGTGCCAGCAGTTTAGCGCTTGGGGTCGCAGATACGCAGTATTTT. Residues: CASSLALGVADTQYF. The chain couples TRBV12-3 or TRBV12-4 to TRBJ2-3; D unclear. Trimming removed 0 bases at V and 4 bases at J, with 11 bases between. CDR3 length: 15 amino acids.

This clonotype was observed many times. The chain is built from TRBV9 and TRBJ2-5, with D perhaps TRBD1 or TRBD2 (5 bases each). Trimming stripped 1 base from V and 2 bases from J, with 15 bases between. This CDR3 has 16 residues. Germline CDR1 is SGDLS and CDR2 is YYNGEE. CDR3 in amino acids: CASSVRGDGLQETQYF. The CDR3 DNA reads TGTGCCAGCAGCGTAAGAGGGGATGGGCTACAAGAGACCCAGTACTTC.

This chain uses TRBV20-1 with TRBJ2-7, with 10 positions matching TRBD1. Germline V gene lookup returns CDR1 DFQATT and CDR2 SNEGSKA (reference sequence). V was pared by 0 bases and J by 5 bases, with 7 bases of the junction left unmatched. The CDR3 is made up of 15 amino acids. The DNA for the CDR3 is TGCAGTGCTAGAGATCGGGACAGGGGCTTCAACGAGCAGTACTTC. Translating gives CSARDRDRGFNEQYF.

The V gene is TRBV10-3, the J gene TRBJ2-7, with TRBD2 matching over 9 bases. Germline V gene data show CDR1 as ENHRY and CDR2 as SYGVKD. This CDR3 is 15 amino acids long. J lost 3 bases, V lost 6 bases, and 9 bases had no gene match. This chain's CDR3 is CAISASGARVYEQYF. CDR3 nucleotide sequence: TGTGCCATCAGCGCTAGCGGGGCAAGAGTCTACGAGCAGTACTTC.

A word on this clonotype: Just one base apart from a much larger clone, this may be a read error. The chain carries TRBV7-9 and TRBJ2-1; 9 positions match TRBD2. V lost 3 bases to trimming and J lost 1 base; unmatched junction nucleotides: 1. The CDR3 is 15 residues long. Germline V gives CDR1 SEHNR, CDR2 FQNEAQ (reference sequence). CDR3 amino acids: CASSFSGRSYNEQFF. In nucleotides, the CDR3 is TGTGCCAGCAGCTTTAGCGGGAGATCCTACAATGAGCAGTTCTTC.

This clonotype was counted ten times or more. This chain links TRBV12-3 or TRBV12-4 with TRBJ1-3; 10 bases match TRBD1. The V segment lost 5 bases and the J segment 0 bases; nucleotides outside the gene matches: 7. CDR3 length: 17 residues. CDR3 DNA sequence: TGTGCCAGCAGTCCGTGGGACAGGGGCATCTCTGGAAACACCATATATTTT. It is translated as CASSPWDRGISGNTIYF.

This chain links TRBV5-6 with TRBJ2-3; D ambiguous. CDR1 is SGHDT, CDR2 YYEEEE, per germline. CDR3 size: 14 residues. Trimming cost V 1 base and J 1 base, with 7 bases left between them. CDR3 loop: CASSLIDRTDTQYF. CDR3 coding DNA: TGTGCCAGCAGCTTGATTGATCGCACAGATACGCAGTATTTT. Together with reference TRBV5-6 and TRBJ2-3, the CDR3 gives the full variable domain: DAGVTQSPTHLIKTRGQQVTLRCSPKSGHDTVSWYQQALGQGPQFIFQYYEEEERQRGNFPDRFSGHQFPNYSSELNVNALLLGDSALYLCASSLIDRTDTQYFGPGTRLTVL.

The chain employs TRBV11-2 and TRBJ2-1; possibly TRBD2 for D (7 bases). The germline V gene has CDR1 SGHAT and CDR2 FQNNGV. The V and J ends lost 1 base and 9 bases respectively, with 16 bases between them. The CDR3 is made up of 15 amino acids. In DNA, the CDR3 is TGTGCCAGCAGCTTAGCCCTTCGGGGGGCCGGTGAGCAGTTCTTC. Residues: CASSLALRGAGEQFF.

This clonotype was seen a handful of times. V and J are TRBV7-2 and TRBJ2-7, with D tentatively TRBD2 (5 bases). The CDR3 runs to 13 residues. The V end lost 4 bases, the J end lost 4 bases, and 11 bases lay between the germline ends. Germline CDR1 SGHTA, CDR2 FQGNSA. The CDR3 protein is CASSYVDSYEQYF. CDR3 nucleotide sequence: TGTGCCAGCAGCTACGTGGACTCTTACGAGCAGTACTTC. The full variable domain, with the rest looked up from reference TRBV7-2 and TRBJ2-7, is GAGVSQSPSNKVTEKGKDVELRCDPISGHTALYWYRQSLGQGLEFLIYFQGNSAPDKSGLPSDRFSAERTGGSVSTLTIQRTQQEDSAVYLCASSYVDSYEQYFGPGTRLTVT.

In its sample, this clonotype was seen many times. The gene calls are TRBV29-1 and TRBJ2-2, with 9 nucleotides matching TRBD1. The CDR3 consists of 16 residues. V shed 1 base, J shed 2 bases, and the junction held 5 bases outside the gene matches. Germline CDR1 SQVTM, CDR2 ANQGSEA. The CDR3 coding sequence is TGCAGCGTTGAAGTACAGGACAGGGGAAACACCGGGGAGCTGTTTTTT. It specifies CSVEVQDRGNTGELFF.

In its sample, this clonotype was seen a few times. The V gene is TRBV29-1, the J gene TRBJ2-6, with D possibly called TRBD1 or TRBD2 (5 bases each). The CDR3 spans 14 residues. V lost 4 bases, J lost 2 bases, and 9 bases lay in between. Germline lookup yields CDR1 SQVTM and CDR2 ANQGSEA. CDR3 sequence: CSVGWGTGANVLTF. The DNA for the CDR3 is TGCAGCGTTGGGTGGGGGACTGGGGCCAACGTCCTGACTTTC. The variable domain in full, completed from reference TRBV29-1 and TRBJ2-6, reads SAVISQKPSRDICQRGTSLTIQCQVDSQVTMMFWYRQQPGQSLTLIATANQGSEATYESGFVIDKFPISRPNLTFSTLTVSNMSPEDSSIYLCSVGWGTGANVLTFGAGSRLTVL.

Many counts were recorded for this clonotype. The CDR3 sequence is CASSPLSGRREQYF. In DNA form, the CDR3 reads TGTGCCAGCAGCCCCTTAAGCGGGAGACGCGAGCAGTACTTC. V gene TRBV7-2 combines with J gene TRBJ2-7; 8 bases are shared with TRBD2. Trimming at V came to 5 bases and at J to 6 bases, leaving 9 bases not matched to a gene. Germline CDR1 reads SGHTA; CDR2 reads FQGNSA. The CDR3 has 14 residues.

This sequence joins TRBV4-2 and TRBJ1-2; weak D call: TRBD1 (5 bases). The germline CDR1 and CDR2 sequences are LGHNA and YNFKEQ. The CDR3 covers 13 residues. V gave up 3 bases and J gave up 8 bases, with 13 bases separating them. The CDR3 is CASSQASRVGYTF. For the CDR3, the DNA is TGTGCCAGCAGCCAGGCCAGCAGGGTAGGCTACACCTTC.

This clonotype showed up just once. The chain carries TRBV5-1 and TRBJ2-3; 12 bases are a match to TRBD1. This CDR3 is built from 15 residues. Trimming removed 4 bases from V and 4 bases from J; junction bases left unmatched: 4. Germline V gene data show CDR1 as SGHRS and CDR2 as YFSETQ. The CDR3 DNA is TGCGCCAGCAGCCCCGGGACAGGGGGCCCAGATACGCAGTATTTT. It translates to CASSPGTGGPDTQYF.

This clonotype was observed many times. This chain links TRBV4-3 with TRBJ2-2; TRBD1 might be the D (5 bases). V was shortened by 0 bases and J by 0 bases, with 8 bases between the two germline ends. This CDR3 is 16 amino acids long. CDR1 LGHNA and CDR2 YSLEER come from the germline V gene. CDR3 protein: CASSQDPTANTGELFF. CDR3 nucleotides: TGCGCCAGCAGCCAAGATCCGACAGCGAACACCGGGGAGCTGTTTTTT.

This chain's CDR3 is CSALTGERNTIYF. The CDR3 nucleotides are TGCAGTGCTTTGACAGGTGAAAGAAACACCATATATTTT. This chain connects TRBV20-1 to TRBJ1-3, with D maybe TRBD1 (6 bases). Germline V CDR1 and CDR2: DFQATT, SNEGSKA (reference sequence). This CDR3 has 13 amino acids. The germline V and J ends were trimmed by 5 bases and 5 bases, with 13 bases remaining between them.

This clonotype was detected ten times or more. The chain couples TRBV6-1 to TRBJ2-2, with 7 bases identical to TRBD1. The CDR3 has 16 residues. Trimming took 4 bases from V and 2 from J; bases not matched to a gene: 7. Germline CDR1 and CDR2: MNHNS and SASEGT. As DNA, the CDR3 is TGTGCCAGCAGTGCCAGGTGGGACAGCAACACCGGGGAGCTGTTTTTT. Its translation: CASSARWDSNTGELFF.

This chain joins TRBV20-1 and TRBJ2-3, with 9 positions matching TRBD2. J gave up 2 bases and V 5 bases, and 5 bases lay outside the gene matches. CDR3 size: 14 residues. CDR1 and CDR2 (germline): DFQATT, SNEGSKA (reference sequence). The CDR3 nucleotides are TGCAGTGCTCCTAGCGGGGCCCCCACAGATACGCAGTATTTT. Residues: CSAPSGAPTDTQYF.

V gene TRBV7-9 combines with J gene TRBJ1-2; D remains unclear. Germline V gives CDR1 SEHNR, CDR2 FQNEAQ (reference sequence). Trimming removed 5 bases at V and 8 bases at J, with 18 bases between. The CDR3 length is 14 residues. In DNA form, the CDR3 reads TGTGCCAGCAGCCCATTAGGAGGATTCTACGGCTACACCTTC. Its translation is CASSPLGGFYGYTF.